A few counts support the clone carrying this T cell receptor (beta chain). Its antigen is unidentified. The data are from a study of CD8 T cells in ankylosing spondylitis. General observations from the study: The clones that were linked to disease were reported to be significantly enriched in matched synovial fluid samples from ankylosing spondylitis patients. Apparently characteristic of ankylosing spondylitis blood was a TCR beta motif (roughly eight highly homologous variants). Reactive arthritis synovial fluid and blood were previously reported to contain some motif variants.

Each CDR3 protein gets one entry after TCRdb re-called the 5' RACE reads with MiXCR. This table holds some 150,000 distinct CDR3 sequences, roughly 44% found once. This CDR3 is built from 18 residues. V was clipped by 3 bases and J by 5 bases; unmatched bases: 18. Germline lookup yields CDR1 SGHAT and CDR2 FQNNGV. The rearrangement links TRBV11-2 to TRBJ2-5, with 7 bases aligning to TRBD1. Input material: synovial fluid, either unsorted or a sorted T cell fraction (not recorded which). This clonotype was obtained from a male donor with ankylosing spondylitis. CDR3 sequence (DNA): TGTGCCAGCAGCTTTTTCCCGATCAATGAGGACAGGATGGAGACCCAGTACTTC. It is translated as CASSFFPINEDRMETQYF.